The source of this T cell receptor (beta chain) is a study of technical replicates of blood from a handful of donors (dated by TCRdb to between 2016 and 2019). The library was built by means of the immunoSEQ multiplex PCR assay. This immuneACCESS table, as held by TCRdb, lists in-frame sequences with V and J called but not all clones. Of the missing ones, under half trace to an unresolved V gene in checked studies; the others have no known cause. The sample has about 75,000 clones on record, 95% to 98% of them singletons. The ten top clones hold around 0.31% of the sample. Spanning cysteine to phenylalanine, the CDR3 consists of 15 amino acids. Left in the record is the CDR3 DNA by itself, 45 bases read in frame from the first base. For CDR1 and CDR2, the germline V gene (reference sequence) lists MNHEY and SMNVEV. The V and J ends are trimmed by 3 bases and 1 base, leaving 9 bases between them. A word on this clone: No cognate antigen has been identified for it. Per-base quality was not reported, and no clone a single base away is much larger than it.

Sequencing was done on a sample of T cells isolated from PBMCs. Here the chain combines TRBV27 and TRBJ2-2, with a tentative D gene TRBD1 over 5 matching bases. The TCR originated in a human donor in good health. This receptor carries the CDR3 CASSFSGWNTGELFF. DNA sequence: TGTGCCAGCAGTTTCTCAGGGTGGAACACCGGGGAGCTGTTTTTT.